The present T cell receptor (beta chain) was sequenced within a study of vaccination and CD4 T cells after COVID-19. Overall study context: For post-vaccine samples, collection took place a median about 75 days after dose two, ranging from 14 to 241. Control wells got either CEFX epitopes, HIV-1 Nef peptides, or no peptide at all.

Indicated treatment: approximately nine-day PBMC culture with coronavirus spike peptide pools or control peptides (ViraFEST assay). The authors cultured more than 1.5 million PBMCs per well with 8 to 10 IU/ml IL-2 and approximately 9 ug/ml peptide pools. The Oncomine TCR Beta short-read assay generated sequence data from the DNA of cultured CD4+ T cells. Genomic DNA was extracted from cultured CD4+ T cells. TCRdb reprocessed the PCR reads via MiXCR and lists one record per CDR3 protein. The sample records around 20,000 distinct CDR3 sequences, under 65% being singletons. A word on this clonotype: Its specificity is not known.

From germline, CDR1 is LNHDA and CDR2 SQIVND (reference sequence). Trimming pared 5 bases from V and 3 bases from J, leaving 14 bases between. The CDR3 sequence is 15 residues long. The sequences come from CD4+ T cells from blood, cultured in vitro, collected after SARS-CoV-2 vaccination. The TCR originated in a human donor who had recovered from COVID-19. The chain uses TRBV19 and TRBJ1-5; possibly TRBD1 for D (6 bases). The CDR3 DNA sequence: TGTGCCAGTAGTCTGGGGGACACTCACAATCAGCCCCAGCATTTT. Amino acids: CASSLGDTHNQPQHF.